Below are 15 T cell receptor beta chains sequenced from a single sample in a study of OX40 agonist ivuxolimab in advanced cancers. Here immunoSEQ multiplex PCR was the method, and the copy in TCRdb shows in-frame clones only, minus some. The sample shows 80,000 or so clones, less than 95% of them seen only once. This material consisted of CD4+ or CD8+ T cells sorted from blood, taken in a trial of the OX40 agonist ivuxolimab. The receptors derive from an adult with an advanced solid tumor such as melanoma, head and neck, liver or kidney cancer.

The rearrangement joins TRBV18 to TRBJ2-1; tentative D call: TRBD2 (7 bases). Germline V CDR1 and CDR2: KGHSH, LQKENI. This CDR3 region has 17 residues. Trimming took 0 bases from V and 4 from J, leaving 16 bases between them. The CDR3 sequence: CASSPPSGGRRYNEQFF. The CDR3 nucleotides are TGTGCCAGCTCACCACCATCGGGGGGCAGAAGGTACAATGAGCAGTTCTTC.

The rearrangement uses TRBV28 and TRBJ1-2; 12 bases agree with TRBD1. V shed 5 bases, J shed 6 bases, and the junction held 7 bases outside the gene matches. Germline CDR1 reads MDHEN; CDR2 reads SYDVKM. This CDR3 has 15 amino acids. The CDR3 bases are TGTGCCAGCAGTCCACGGGGACAGGGGGCGCATGGCTACACCTTC. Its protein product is CASSPRGQGAHGYTF.

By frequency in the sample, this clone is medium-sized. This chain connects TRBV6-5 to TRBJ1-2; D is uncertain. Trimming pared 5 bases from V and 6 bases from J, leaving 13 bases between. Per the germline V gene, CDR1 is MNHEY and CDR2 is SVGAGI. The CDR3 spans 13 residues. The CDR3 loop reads CASSPLIDHGYTF. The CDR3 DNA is TGTGCCAGCAGTCCCCTGATAGATCATGGCTACACCTTC.

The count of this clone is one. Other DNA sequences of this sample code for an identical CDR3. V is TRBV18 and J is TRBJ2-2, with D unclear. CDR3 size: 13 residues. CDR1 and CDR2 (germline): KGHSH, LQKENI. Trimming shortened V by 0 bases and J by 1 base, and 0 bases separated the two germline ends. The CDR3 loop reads CASSPPNTGELFF. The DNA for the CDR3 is TGTGCCAGCTCACCACCGAACACCGGGGAGCTGTTTTTT.

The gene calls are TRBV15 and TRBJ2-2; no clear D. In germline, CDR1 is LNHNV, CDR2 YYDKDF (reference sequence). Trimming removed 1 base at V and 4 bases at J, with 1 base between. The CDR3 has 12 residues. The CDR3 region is CATSRATGELFF. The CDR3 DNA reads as TGTGCCACCAGCAGAGCCACCGGGGAGCTGTTTTTT.

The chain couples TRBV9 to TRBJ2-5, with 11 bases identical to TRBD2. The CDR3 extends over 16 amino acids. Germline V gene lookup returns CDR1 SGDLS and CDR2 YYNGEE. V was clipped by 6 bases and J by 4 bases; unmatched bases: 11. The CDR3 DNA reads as TGTGCCAGCACCACCACCCTAGGACTAGCGGGAGAGACCCAGTACTTC. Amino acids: CASTTTLGLAGETQYF.

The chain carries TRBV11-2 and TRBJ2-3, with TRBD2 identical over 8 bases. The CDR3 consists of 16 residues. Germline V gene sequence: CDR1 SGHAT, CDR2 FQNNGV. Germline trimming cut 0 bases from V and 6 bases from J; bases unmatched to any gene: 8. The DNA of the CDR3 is TGTGCCAGCAGCTTAGATACCGGCGGGGGGATCGATACGCAGTATTTT. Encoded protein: CASSLDTGGGIDTQYF.

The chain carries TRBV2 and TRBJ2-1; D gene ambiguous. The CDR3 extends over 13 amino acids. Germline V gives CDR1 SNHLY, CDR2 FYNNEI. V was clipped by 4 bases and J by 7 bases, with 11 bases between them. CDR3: CASSGDPGNEQFF. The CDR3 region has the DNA TGTGCCAGCAGTGGCGACCCCGGGAATGAGCAGTTCTTC.

The CDR3 here is CASERAIYNEQFF. CDR3 nucleotides: TGTGCCAGCGAACGGGCGATATACAATGAGCAGTTCTTC. The gene calls are TRBV2 and TRBJ2-1; D unclear. Germline loops: CDR1 SNHLY, CDR2 FYNNEI. The V end was cut by 8 bases, the J end by 4 bases, with 12 bases between. The CDR3 has 13 residues.

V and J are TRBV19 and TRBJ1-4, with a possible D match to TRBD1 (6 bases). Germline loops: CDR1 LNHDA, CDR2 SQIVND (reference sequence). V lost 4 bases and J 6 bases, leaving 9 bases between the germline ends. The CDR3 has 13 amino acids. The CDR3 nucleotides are TGTGCCAGTAGTAGGGGGCAGGATGAAAAACTGTTTTTT. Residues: CASSRGQDEKLFF.

As DNA, the CDR3 is TGTGCCAGCAGGCCGGGGGGGGGTCGGAACACCATATATTTT. Translation gives CASRPGGGRNTIYF. This chain connects TRBV28 to TRBJ1-3; D may be TRBD1 (5 bases). The germline V gene encodes CDR1 MDHEN and CDR2 SYDVKM. Trimming took off 6 bases at V and 7 bases at J, with 16 bases between the two ends. This CDR3 has 14 residues.

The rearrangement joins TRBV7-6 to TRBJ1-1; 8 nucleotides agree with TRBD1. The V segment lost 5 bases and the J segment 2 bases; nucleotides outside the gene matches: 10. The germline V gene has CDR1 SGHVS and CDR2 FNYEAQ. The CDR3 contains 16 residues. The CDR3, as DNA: TGTGCCAGCAGCCCCCTTTTAGGACAGGGAAACACTGAAGCTTTCTTT. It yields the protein CASSPLLGQGNTEAFF.

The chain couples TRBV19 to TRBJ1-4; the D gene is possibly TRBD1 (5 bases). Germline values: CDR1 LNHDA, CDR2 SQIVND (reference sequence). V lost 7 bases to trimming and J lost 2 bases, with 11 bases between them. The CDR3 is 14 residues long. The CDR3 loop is CASTLWGTNEKLFF. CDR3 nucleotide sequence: TGTGCCAGTACCCTCTGGGGGACTAATGAAAAACTGTTTTTT.

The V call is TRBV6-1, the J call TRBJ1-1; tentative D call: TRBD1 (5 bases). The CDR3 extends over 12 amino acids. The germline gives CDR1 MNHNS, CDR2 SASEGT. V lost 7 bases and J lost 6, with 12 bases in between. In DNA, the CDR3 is TGTGCCAGCAAAATGGGGACCGCTGAAGCTTTCTTT. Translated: CASKMGTAEAFF.

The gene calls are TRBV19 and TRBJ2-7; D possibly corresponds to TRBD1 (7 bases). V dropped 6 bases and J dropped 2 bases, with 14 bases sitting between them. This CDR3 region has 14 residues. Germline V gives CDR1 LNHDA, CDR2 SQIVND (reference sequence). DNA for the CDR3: TGTGCCAGTAGGATGGAGGGGGCCACCTACGAGCAGTACTTC. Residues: CASRMEGATYEQYF. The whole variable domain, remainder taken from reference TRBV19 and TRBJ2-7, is DGGITQSPKYLFRKEGQNVTLSCEQNLNHDAMYWYRQDPGQGLRLIYYSQIVNDFQKGDIAEGYSVSREKKESFPLTVTSAQKNPTAFYLCASRMEGATYEQYFGPGTRLTVT.